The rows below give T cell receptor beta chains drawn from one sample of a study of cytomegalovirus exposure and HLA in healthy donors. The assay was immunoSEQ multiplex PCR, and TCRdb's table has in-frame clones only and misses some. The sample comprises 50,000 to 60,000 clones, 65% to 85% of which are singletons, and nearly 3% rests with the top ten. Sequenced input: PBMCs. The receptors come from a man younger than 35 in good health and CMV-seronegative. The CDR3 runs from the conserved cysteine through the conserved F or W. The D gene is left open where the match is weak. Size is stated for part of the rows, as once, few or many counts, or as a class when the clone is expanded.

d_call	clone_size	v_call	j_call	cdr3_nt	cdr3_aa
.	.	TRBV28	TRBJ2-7	TGTGCCAGCAGTTTCCAGGGAATCTACGAGCAGTACTTC	CASSFQGIYEQYF
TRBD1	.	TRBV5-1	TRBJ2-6	TGCGCCAGCAGCCCCGGGGGACAGGGAAGATCTGGGGCCAACGTCCTGACTTTC	CASSPGGQGRSGANVLTF
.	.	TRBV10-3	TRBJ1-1	TGTGCCATCAGTGGGTCAGGGGTGGCCACTGAAGCTTTCTTT	CAISGSGVATEAFF
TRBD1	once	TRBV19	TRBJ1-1	TGTGCCAGTACCCCGGGACAGGTAAACACTGAAGCTTTCTTT	CASTPGQVNTEAFF
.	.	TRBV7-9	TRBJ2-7	TGTGCCAGCAGCGTCAACTCCTACGAGCAGTACTTC	CASSVNSYEQYF
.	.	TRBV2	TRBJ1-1	TGTGCCAGCAGTGATTTCAGGGCGTGGATGAACACTGAAGCTTTCTTT	CASSDFRAWMNTEAFF
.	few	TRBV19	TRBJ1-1	TGTGCCAGTAGTTCGGGACTATTCACTGAAGCTTTCTTT	CASSSGLFTEAFF
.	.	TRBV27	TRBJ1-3	TGTGCCAGCAGTTTAAATGGGGCAGGAAACACCATATATTTT	CASSLNGAGNTIYF
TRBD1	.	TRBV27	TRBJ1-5	TGTGCCAGCAGTTTCCAGACAGGGATCCAGCCCCAGCATTTT	CASSFQTGIQPQHF
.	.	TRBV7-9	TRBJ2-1	TGTGCCAGCAGCTTTGGTTTAGGAGGGGAGTTCTTC	CASSFGLGGEFF
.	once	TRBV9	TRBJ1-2	TGTGCCAGCAGCGTTCAGGGGAAAGCCTATGGCTACACCTTC	CASSVQGKAYGYTF
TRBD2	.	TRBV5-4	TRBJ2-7	TGTGCCAGCAGCTTACCGACTAGCGGAAGTTCCTACGAGCAGTACTTC	CASSLPTSGSSYEQYF
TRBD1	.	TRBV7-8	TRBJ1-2	TGTGCCAGCAGCTCCAGGACAGGGCTAGGCTACACCTTC	CASSSRTGLGYTF
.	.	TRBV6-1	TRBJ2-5	TGTGCCAGCAGTGAAAGGGGGTCGGGAGAGACCCAGTACTTC	CASSERGSGETQYF
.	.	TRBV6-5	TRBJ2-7	TGTGCCAGCAGTTCTCCACTCAGCGGGTCCCTCTACGAGCAGTACTTC	CASSSPLSGSLYEQYF
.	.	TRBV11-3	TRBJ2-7	TGTGCCAGCAGCTTAGGACTATACGAGCAGTACTTC	CASSLGLYEQYF
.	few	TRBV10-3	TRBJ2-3	TGTGCCATCAGTGATCGAGATACGCAGTATTTT	CAISDRDTQYF
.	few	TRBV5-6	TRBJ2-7	TGTGCCAGCAGCTCTGGACTTTCCTACGAGCAGTACTTC	CASSSGLSYEQYF
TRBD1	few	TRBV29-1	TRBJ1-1	TGCAGCGTTGAAGATCTAGCAGGGGGTATCAGCACTGAAGCTTTCTTT	CSVEDLAGGISTEAFF
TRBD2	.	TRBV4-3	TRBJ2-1	TGCGCCAGCAGCCAAGGGACTAGCATCGGCAATGAGCAGTTCTTC	CASSQGTSIGNEQFF
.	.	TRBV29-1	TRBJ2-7	TGCAGCGCCGGAGCTACTAGCCGCTCCTACGAGCAGTACTTC	CSAGATSRSYEQYF
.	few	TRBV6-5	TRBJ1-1	TGTGCCAGCAGTTGGGGGGGTGGCACTGAAGCTTTCTTT	CASSWGGGTEAFF
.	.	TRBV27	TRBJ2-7	TGTGCCAGCAGACGGGAAGATACAAACGAGCAGTACTTC	CASRREDTNEQYF
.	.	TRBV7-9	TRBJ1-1	TGTGCCAGCAGCCCCACCGGGACACTGAACACTGAAGCTTTCTTT	CASSPTGTLNTEAFF
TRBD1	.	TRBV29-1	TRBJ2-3	TGCAGCGGAGAAGGTGTCCCCGACAGGGGCGTGGGTGATACGCAGTATTTT	CSGEGVPDRGVGDTQYF
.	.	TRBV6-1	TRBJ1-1	TGTGCCAGCAGTTCCGCATACAAGAACACTGAAGCTTTCTTT	CASSSAYKNTEAFF
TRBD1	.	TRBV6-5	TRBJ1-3	TGTGCCAGCAGACTAACAGGGGAGGCTGGAAACACCATATATTTT	CASRLTGEAGNTIYF
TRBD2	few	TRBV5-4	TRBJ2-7	TGTGCCAGCAGCTTGAGGCTAGCGGGCCCCTACGAGCAGTACTTC	CASSLRLAGPYEQYF
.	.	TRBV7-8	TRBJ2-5	TGTGCCAGCAGCTTCTCCGGCGGGATATCGGAGACCCAGTACTTC	CASSFSGGISETQYF
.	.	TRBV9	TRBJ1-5	TGTGCCAGCAGCGTAGGGGGAGGCAATGATCAGCCCCAGCATTTT	CASSVGGGNDQPQHF
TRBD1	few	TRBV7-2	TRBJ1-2	TGTGCCAGCAGCGCCCGGACAGGGGGCTTCATTAGGTATGGCTACACCTTC	CASSARTGGFIRYGYTF
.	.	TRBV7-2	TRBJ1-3	TGTGCCAGCAGCTTCACTGGAAACACCATATATTTT	CASSFTGNTIYF
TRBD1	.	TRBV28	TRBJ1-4	TGTGCCAGCAGCGTGGGACAGGCCAATGAAAAACTGTTTTTT	CASSVGQANEKLFF
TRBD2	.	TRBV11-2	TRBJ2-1	TGTGCCAGTGCAGCTAGCGGACCCCTTGGGAATGAGCAGTTCTTC	CASAASGPLGNEQFF
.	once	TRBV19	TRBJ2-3	TGTGCCAGTAGGAGGGATGGAAGTTCAGATACGCAGTATTTT	CASRRDGSSDTQYF
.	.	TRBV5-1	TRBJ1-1	TGCGCCAGCAGCTCGGGATCAGCCAGGGGGAACACTGAAGCTTTCTTT	CASSSGSARGNTEAFF
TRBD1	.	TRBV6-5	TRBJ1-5	TGTGCCAGCAGAGATAGGACAGGTAACAATCAGCCCCAGCATTTT	CASRDRTGNNQPQHF
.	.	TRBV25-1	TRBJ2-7	TGTGCCAGCAGTGAAGACAGGCCGACCTACGAGCAGTACTTC	CASSEDRPTYEQYF
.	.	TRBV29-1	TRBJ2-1	TGCAGCGTCTCGGGAGGGGGCGCGGGGGGGCAGTTCTTC	CSVSGGGAGGQFF
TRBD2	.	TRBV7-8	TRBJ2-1	TGTGCCAGCAGCTGGGGACTAGCGGGGGTGGATGAGCAGTTCTTC	CASSWGLAGVDEQFF
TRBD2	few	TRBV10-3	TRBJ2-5	TGTGCCATCAGTGAGCCTAGTTGGACTAGCGGTCAAGAGACCCAGTACTTC	CAISEPSWTSGQETQYF
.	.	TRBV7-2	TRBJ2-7	TGTGCCAGCAGCGCTACCTACTACGAGCAGTACTTC	CASSATYYEQYF
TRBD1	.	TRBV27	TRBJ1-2	TGTGCCAGCGGAAACAGGGGTTGGGGCTACACCTTC	CASGNRGWGYTF
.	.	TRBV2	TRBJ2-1	TGTGCCAGCCGGGAGATAGCGGTTAACAATGAGCAGTTCTTC	CASREIAVNNEQFF
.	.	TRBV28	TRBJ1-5	TGTGCCAGCACGGAGGTAGGCAATCAGCCCCAGCATTTT	CASTEVGNQPQHF
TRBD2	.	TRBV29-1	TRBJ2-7	TGCAGCGCCCGGGGGGAGACGGGCCTCTCCTACGAGCAGTACTTC	CSARGETGLSYEQYF
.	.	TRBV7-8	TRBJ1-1	TGTGCCAGCAGCTTATCCCAGGGCCTTATGAACACTGAAGCTTTCTTT	CASSLSQGLMNTEAFF
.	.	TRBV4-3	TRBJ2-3	TGCGCCAGCAGCCCCTGGGCACCTGGCACAGATACGCAGTATTTT	CASSPWAPGTDTQYF
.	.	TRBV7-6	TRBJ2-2	TGTGCCAGCAGCTTGCCCCGAGGAGGAACGTCCGGGGAGCTGTTTTTT	CASSLPRGGTSGELFF
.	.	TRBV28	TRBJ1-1	TGTGCCAGCAGTTTATGGGGGGCCGGGGCTGAAGCTTTCTTT	CASSLWGAGAEAFF
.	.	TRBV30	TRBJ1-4	TGTGCCTGGAGGGGAGCGCTTAATGAAAAACTGTTTTTT	CAWRGALNEKLFF
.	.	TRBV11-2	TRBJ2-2	TGTGCCAGCAGCCAGCGCGGTGCAGGGGAGCTGTTTTTT	CASSQRGAGELFF
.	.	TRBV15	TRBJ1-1	TGTGCCACCCCCCGAGGACAGAGTTACACTGAAGCTTTCTTT	CATPRGQSYTEAFF
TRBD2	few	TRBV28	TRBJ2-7	TGTGCCAGCAGTTTACCTTGGACTAGGGGACGCTACGAGCAGTACTTC	CASSLPWTRGRYEQYF
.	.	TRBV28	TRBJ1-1	TGTGCCAGCAGACAGGGTATGAACACTGAAGCTTTCTTT	CASRQGMNTEAFF